These T cell receptor beta chains were read from a single sample in a study of blood T cell repertoires in COVID-19. The repertoire was sequenced with immunoSEQ multiplex PCR; TCRdb's copy has only in-frame clones and lacks some. The sample lists 150,000 to 200,000 clones, roughly 86% seen once, with less than 3% in the top ten. Sequenced sample: peripheral blood. The origin of the receptors is a man aged 40-55 years with active or convalescent COVID-19. CDR3s include the opening cysteine and the closing phenylalanine or tryptophan. Size is stated for part of the rows, as once, few or many counts, or as a class when the clone is expanded.

cdr3_length v_call clone_size cdr3_aa
18 TRBV7-2 NA CASSYWGLAANNGDTQYF
14 TRBV5-5 NA CASSLESGYYEQYF
15 TRBV29-1 NA CSVEGAQLDTYEQYF
15 TRBV24-1 NA CATSDGQGRTDTQYF
15 TRBV27 NA CASSSSTGFGQPQHF
15 TRBV7-2 NA CASSLLAGDAETQYF
12 TRBV28 once CASSQIPGLQYF
13 TRBV7-9 NA CASSSDMTDTQYF
13 TRBV30 NA CAWSRGHVYGYTF
15 TRBV11-2 once CASSLGGLAGNEQFF
14 TRBV7-2 NA CASSLRQGPYEQYF
21 TRBV4-1 NA CASSHNWLGQGVEHSNQPQHF
11 TRBV29-1 NA CSVDPSDGYTF
13 TRBV5-1 few CASSLTSAETQYF
15 TRBV28 NA CASSSEGAENTEAFF
14 TRBV19 NA CASTHRDRPYGYTF
12 TRBV6-5 NA CASSPNRVEAFF
12 TRBV19 NA CASSPDPGGYTF
13 TRBV25-1 NA CASSVQGSDTIYF
18 TRBV28 NA CASSSHQGLAGGADTQYF
15 TRBV13 many CASSPGGADTGELFF
13 TRBV7-8 NA CASSRDRGQPQHF
14 TRBV24-1 NA CATSRGQNTGELFF
14 TRBV7-8 once CASSPGPNSYEQYF
15 TRBV29-1 NA CSVDSGGAITDTQYF
15 TRBV7-9 NA CASSLRTSGVETQYF
15 TRBV4-1 few CASSQDQTTNEKLFF
17 TRBV6-4 NA CASSDSAGGPNTGELFF
13 TRBV6-5 NA CASSWGVPDEQFF
13 TRBV7-9 NA CASSFQGNTEAFF
15 TRBV5-1 NA CASSLTGGLTDTQYF
12 TRBV12-3/TRBV12-4 NA CASTSSSYEQYF
15 TRBV30 NA CAWTGQAATNEKLFF
16 TRBV10-1 NA CASSEGVGTPRYEQYF
15 TRBV2 NA CASSDGQGSGNTIYF
14 TRBV29-1 NA CSVGSRVGTGELFF
15 TRBV19 NA CASSDRDRGSDEQFF
15 TRBV27 NA CASSFWSSYNSPLHF
16 TRBV6-2/TRBV6-3 NA CASSPLGTGWRSPLHF
15 TRBV27 NA CASSGRTSGGDEQYF
15 TRBV5-1 NA CASSLGSGRQETQYF
20 TRBV27 NA CASSLSSPRGTASGANVLTF
12 TRBV11-2 NA CASSIQGGGYTF
13 TRBV6-2/TRBV6-3 NA CASSQDIDQPQHF
13 TRBV6-2/TRBV6-3 NA CASSIQGSYGYTF
13 TRBV11-3 NA CASSFTRGTEAFF
13 TRBV2 NA CASREQGILGYTF